The 25 T cell receptor beta chains presented below share a single source sample, sequenced in a study of regulatory T cells in long-lasting Graves disease. Time point meaning: persistent/refractory GD, antithyroid drugs over 5 years with positive TRAb. Isolated PBMC RNA provided the starting material for the TCR library. Library construction for TCR beta used iRepertoire HTBI primers and Arm-PCR of CDR3 regions. TCRdb reprocessed the multiplex PCR reads with MiXCR, giving one entry per CDR3 protein. The sample consists of about 460,000 distinct CDR3 sequences, around a fifth of them appearing once. The sequencing here drew on peripheral blood mononuclear cells (PBMCs), taken when the disease was refractory, from a patient treated with antithyroid drugs. All receptors come from a female donor with Graves disease.

This chain links TRBV11-2 with TRBJ2-7; D is unclear. V shed 2 bases and J shed 4 bases, with 12 bases lying between them. The CDR3 consists of 14 residues. Germline V CDR1 and CDR2: SGHAT, FQNNGV. The CDR3 coding sequence is TGTGCCAGCAGCTTAAACAGATTTTTTTACGAGCAGTACTTC. Translated, it gives CASSLNRFFYEQYF.

This clonotype occurred once. A much larger clone is a single base away; this may be a read error. This chain connects TRBV27 to TRBJ1-1, with 7 bases that match TRBD1. The CDR3 sequence is 14 residues long. Unmatched junction bases numbered 12, after V lost 4 bases and J lost 10 bases. CDR1 and CDR2 (germline): MNHEY, SMNVEV (reference sequence). CDR3 loop: CASSSDRRVNTAFF. In DNA, the CDR3 is TGTGCCAGCAGTTCGGACAGGAGGGTTAATACAGCTTTCTTT.

This clonotype has more than one count but fewer than ten. J is TRBJ2-7 and V is TRBV15; the match to TRBD1 covers 7 bases. The CDR3 has 15 residues. After removal of 0 bases from V and 2 bases from J, the junction contained 4 bases not matched to a gene. Germline assignment: CDR1 LNHNV and CDR2 YYDKDF (reference sequence). CDR3 nucleotides: TGTGCCACCAGCAGAGATCCCGGGACAGCCTACGAGCAGTACTTC. Amino acids: CATSRDPGTAYEQYF.

This sequence joins TRBV6-5 and TRBJ1-2, with D tentatively TRBD1 (6 bases). The CDR3 loop spans 17 amino acids. CDR1 and CDR2 from the germline V gene are MNHEY and SVGAGI. V lost 2 bases, J lost 8 bases, and 24 bases lay in between. The CDR3 DNA sequence: TGTGCCAGCAGTTACCCCGCGGGGGCCGGGGAGTTGGGGGGCTACACCTTC. It is translated as CASSYPAGAGELGGYTF.

This clonotype was observed many times. The junction differs from germline at one of its ends, possibly a read error. V is TRBV27 and J is TRBJ1-1; D uncertain. CDR3 size: 14 residues. Germline CDR1 MNHEY, CDR2 SMNVEV (reference sequence). In DNA, the CDR3 is TGCGCCAGCAGCTTGTGGCGGGAGAACACTGAAGCTTTCTTT. This translates into CASSLWRENTEAFF.

This clonotype was observed at least ten times. The rearrangement joins TRBV28 to TRBJ2-5; 9 bases align to TRBD1. The CDR3 consists of 14 residues. CDR1 is MDHEN and CDR2 is SYDVKM in the germline V gene. J lost 5 bases, V lost 3 bases, and 4 bases had no gene match. In DNA form, the CDR3 reads TGTGCCAGCAGTTTGGCCGGGACAGGGGAGACCCAGTACTTC. Its protein is CASSLAGTGETQYF.

In this sample, this clonotype turned up many times. This rearrangement joins TRBV7-2 to TRBJ1-1, with a possible D match to TRBD1 (6 bases). Looked up from germline, CDR1 is SGHTA and CDR2 is FQGNSA. This CDR3 has 15 residues. Trimming left V 2 bases short and J 5 bases short, with 15 bases between. CDR3 in DNA: TGTGCCAGCAGCTTATCACGGGGGGCAGAGACTGAAGCTTTCTTT. The encoded protein is CASSLSRGAETEAFF.

This clonotype has ten or more counts. V is TRBV10-3 and J is TRBJ1-2; no clear D. CDR1 is ENHRY and CDR2 is SYGVKD in the germline V gene. The CDR3 has 16 residues. The V gene lost 3 bases and the J gene lost 0 bases, with 14 bases spanning the gap. Written as DNA, the CDR3 is TGTGCCATCAGTGATCGGTTAGCAGGCTCTAACTATGGCTACACCTTC. Translating it yields CAISDRLAGSNYGYTF.

This clonotype was observed at least ten times. The chain carries TRBV7-2 and TRBJ1-1, with a weak D call TRBD1 (5 bases). The V gene's germline CDR1 is SGHTA and CDR2 FQGNSA. V was trimmed by 5 bases and J by 4 bases, leaving 11 bases between them. This CDR3 region has 13 residues. CDR3 nucleotide sequence: TGTGCCAGCAGCCCTCTCGGGGCCACTGAAGCTTTCTTT. Its protein product is CASSPLGATEAFF. The whole variable domain, filled in from reference TRBV7-2 and TRBJ1-1, reads GAGVSQSPSNKVTEKGKDVELRCDPISGHTALYWYRQSLGQGLEFLIYFQGNSAPDKSGLPSDRFSAERTGGSVSTLTIQRTQQEDSAVYLCASSPLGATEAFFGQGTRLTVV.

In its sample, this clonotype was seen many times. This chain links TRBV7-2 with TRBJ1-1; D not resolved. Looked up from germline, CDR1 is SGHTA and CDR2 is FQGNSA. The V end was cut by 2 bases, the J end by 0 bases, with 7 bases between. The CDR3 runs to 14 residues. The CDR3 DNA follows: TGTGCCAGCAGCTTAATGCCCTTGAACACTGAAGCTTTCTTT. This encodes CASSLMPLNTEAFF.

The J gene is TRBJ1-2, the V gene TRBV3-1; D is ambiguous. CDR1 and CDR2 from the germline V gene are LGHDT and YNNKEL (reference sequence). There are 14 residues in the CDR3. Trimming shortened V by 1 base and J by 7 bases, and 13 bases separated the two germline ends. Written as DNA, the CDR3 is TGTGCCAGCAGCCAAGTCCGGTCCGGCGGTGGCTACACCTTC. This encodes CASSQVRSGGGYTF.

The rearrangement uses TRBV7-3 and TRBJ2-6, with 8 bases identical to TRBD2. CDR1 and CDR2 (germline): SGHTA, FQGTGA. J lost 1 base, V lost 11 bases, and 7 bases had no gene match. The length of the CDR3 is 15 residues. Here the CDR3 reads CARGGSGSGANVLTF. CDR3 in DNA: TGTGCCCGGGGGGGGTCTGGGTCTGGGGCCAACGTCCTGACTTTC. Full variable domain (missing parts from reference TRBV7-3 and TRBJ2-6): GAGVSQTPSNKVTEKGKYVELRCDPISGHTALYWYRQSLGQGPEFLIYFQGTGAADDSGLPNDRFFAVRPEGSVSTLKIQRTERGDSAVYLCARGGSGSGANVLTFGAGSRLTVL.

This chain connects TRBV5-1 to TRBJ1-3; 7 bases agree with TRBD1. From germline, CDR1 is SGHRS and CDR2 YFSETQ. The CDR3 is 16 residues long. Trimming cost V 4 bases and J 3 bases; bases outside gene matches: 10. Here the CDR3 reads CASSKGDRDVGNTIYF. CDR3 coding DNA: TGCGCCAGCAGCAAAGGCGACAGGGATGTTGGAAACACCATATATTTT.

This chain connects TRBV5-6 to TRBJ1-1; TRBD1 agrees at 9 bases. Germline V gene sequence: CDR1 SGHDT, CDR2 YYEEEE. V shed 2 bases, J shed 6 bases, and the junction held 5 bases outside the gene matches. The CDR3 is made up of 14 amino acids. The CDR3 loop is CASSLQGARAEAFF. DNA of the CDR3: TGTGCCAGCAGCTTACAGGGGGCTCGGGCTGAAGCTTTCTTT.

The chain uses TRBV7-9 and TRBJ2-2; tentatively, D is TRBD1 (5 bases). Germline values: CDR1 SEHNR, CDR2 FQNEAQ (reference sequence). With 4 bases removed from V and 0 bases from J, the gap between germline ends came to 15 bases. This CDR3 region has 17 residues. The chain's CDR3 is CASSSLDTQSNTGELFF. The CDR3 DNA follows: TGTGCCAGCAGCTCCTTGGACACCCAGTCGAACACCGGGGAGCTGTTTTTT.

The J gene is TRBJ1-5, the V gene TRBV5-1; 7 bases line up with TRBD1. There are 15 residues in the CDR3. V was pared by 2 bases and J by 3 bases, with 5 bases of the junction left unmatched. The V gene's germline CDR1 is SGHRS and CDR2 YFSETQ. CDR3 sequence (DNA): TGCGCCAGCAGCTTCTGGGACAGTTACAATCAGCCCCAGCATTTT. This gives the protein CASSFWDSYNQPQHF.

About this clonotype itself: This may arise from a read error, as a much more abundant clone is one base away. The chain joins TRBV6-1 to TRBJ1-5; D is perhaps TRBD1 (5 bases). The germline V gene encodes CDR1 MNHNS and CDR2 SASEGT. This CDR3 contains 14 residues. The CDR3: CASSRQPSSQPQHF. The CDR3 DNA sequence: TGTGCCAGCAGCAGACAGCCTAGCAGTCAGCCCCAGCATTTT.

This clonotype showed up many times. This sequence joins TRBV20-1 and TRBJ2-7; tentative D call: TRBD1 (5 bases). The germline CDR1 and CDR2 sequences are DFQATT and SNEGSKA (reference sequence). The length of the CDR3 is 14 residues. The V gene lost 6 bases and the J gene lost 0 bases, with 15 bases spanning the gap. Here the CDR3 reads CSAPRAASSYEQYF. CDR3 nucleotides: TGCAGTGCCCCCAGGGCAGCGAGCTCCTACGAGCAGTACTTC.

This clonotype was detected many times. V and J are TRBV6-5 and TRBJ2-5, with 13 bases that match TRBD2. Per germline, CDR1 MNHEY and CDR2 SVGAGI. This CDR3 has 16 residues. With 4 bases clipped from V and 5 bases from J, the junction kept 7 bases outside the gene matches. The CDR3 DNA sequence: TGTGCCAGCAGTTCCCCGGGACTAGCGGGGAAGGAGACCCAGTACTTC. Translating it yields CASSSPGLAGKETQYF.

The chain uses TRBV28 and TRBJ2-3, with D unclear. This CDR3 is built from 16 residues. The V end lost 4 bases, the J end lost 2 bases, and 16 bases lay between the germline ends. The germline V gene has CDR1 MDHEN and CDR2 SYDVKM. Here the CDR3 reads CASSSRLEEDTDTQYF. In nucleotides, the CDR3 is TGTGCCAGCAGTTCCCGTTTAGAAGAAGACACAGATACGCAGTATTTT.

This clonotype was observed at least ten times. V is TRBV12-3 or TRBV12-4 and J is TRBJ2-7; 8 bases agree with TRBD2. V shed 2 bases, J shed 2 bases, and the junction held 11 bases outside the gene matches. This CDR3 region has 17 residues. The chain's CDR3 is CASSLSQSGGLPYEQYF. CDR3 sequence (DNA): TGTGCCAGCAGTTTAAGTCAAAGCGGGGGCCTCCCCTACGAGCAGTACTTC.

This clonotype was detected a few times. The chain recombines TRBV20-1 with TRBJ1-5; 9 bases match TRBD1. The CDR3 length is 17 residues. Germline V lookup: CDR1 DFQATT, CDR2 SNEGSKA (reference sequence). V was pared by 7 bases and J by 1 base, with 14 bases of the junction left unmatched. The CDR3 loop reads CSVPGQGGSVSNQPQHF. The CDR3, as DNA: TGCAGTGTCCCGGGACAGGGAGGGAGCGTAAGCAATCAGCCCCAGCATTTT.

The chain couples TRBV19 to TRBJ2-1; 14 bases agree with TRBD2. Germline V gives CDR1 LNHDA, CDR2 SQIVND (reference sequence). V dropped 5 bases and J dropped 3; count of bases not matched to a gene: 6. There are 17 residues in the CDR3. CDR3 in amino acids: CASSLRTSGRFYNEQFF. CDR3 DNA sequence: TGTGCCAGTAGTTTACGGACTAGCGGGAGGTTCTACAATGAGCAGTTCTTC.

This clonotype was recorded at least ten times. The genes are TRBV30 and TRBJ2-7; tentative D call: TRBD1 (7 bases). Trimming took 0 bases from V and 2 from J, leaving 14 bases between them. Germline CDR1 and CDR2: GTSNPN and SVGIG (reference sequence). The CDR3 is made up of 15 amino acids. The DNA for the CDR3 is TGTGCCTGGAGTGTAGGAGGGGGCGCGACCTACGAGCAGTACTTC. Translated: CAWSVGGGATYEQYF. The full variable domain, in which reference TRBV30 and TRBJ2-7 provide the parts outside the CDR3, is SQTIHQWPATLVQPVGSPLSLECTVEGTSNPNLYWYRQAAGRGLQLLFYSVGIGQISSEVPQNLSASRPQDRQFILSSKKLLLSDSGFYLCAWSVGGGATYEQYFGPGTRLTVT.

In its sample, this clonotype was seen a few times. V and J are TRBV6-1 and TRBJ2-2; TRBD1 matches 11 bases. Germline V lookup: CDR1 MNHNS, CDR2 SASEGT. J lost 3 bases, V lost 5 bases, and 14 bases had no gene match. The CDR3 contains 19 residues. The CDR3 here is CASSWGQGDLRTYTGELFF. The CDR3 bases are TGTGCCAGCAGTTGGGGACAGGGGGACCTTAGGACGTACACCGGGGAGCTGTTTTTT.